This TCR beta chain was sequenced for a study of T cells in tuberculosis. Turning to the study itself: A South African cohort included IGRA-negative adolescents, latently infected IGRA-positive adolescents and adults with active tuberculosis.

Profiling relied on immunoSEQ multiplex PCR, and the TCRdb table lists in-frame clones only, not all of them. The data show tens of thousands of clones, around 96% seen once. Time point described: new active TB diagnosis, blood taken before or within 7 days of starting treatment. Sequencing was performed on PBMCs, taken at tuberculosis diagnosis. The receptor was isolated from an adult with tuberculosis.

CDR3 sequence: CASNRGPEHGYTF. CDR3 DNA: TGTGCCAGTAACAGGGGGCCGGAACATGGCTACACCTTC. This chain connects TRBV19 to TRBJ1-2; TRBD1 matches at 9 bases. Trimming removed 7 bases from V and 6 bases from J; junction bases left unmatched: 6. CDR1 and CDR2 from the germline V gene are LNHDA and SQIVND (reference sequence). This CDR3 comprises 13 residues.